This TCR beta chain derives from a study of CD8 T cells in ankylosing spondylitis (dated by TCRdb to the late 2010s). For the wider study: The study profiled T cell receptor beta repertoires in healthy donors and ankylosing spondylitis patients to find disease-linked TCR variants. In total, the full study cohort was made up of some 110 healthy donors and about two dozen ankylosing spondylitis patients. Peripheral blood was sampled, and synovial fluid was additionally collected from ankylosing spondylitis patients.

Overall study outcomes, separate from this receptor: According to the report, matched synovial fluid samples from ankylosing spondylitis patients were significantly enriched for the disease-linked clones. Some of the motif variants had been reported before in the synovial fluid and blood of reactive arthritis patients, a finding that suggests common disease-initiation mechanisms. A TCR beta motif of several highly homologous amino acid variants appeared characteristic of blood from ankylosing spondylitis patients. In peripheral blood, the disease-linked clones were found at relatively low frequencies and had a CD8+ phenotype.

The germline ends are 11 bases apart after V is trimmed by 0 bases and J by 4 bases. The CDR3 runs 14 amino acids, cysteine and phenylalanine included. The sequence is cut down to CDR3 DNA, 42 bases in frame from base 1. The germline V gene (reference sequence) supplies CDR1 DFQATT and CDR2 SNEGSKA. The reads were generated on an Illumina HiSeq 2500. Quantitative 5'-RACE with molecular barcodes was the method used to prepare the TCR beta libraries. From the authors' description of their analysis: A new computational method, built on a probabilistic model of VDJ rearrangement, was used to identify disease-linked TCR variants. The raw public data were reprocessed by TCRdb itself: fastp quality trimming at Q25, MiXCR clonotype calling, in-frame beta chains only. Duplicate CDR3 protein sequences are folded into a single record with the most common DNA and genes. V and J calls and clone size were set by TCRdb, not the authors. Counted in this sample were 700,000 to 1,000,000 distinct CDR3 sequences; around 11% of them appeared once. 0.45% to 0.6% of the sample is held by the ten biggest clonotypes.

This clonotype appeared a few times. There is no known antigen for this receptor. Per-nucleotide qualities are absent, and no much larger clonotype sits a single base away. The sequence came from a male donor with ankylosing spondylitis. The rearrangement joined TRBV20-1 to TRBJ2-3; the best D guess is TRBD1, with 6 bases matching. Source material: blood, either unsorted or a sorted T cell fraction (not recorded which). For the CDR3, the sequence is CSAREGYRADTQYF. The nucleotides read TGCAGTGCTAGAGAGGGATACAGGGCAGATACGCAGTATTTT.